Here is one T cell receptor (beta chain) with its context. This entry comes from a study of shared clonotypes between healthy human individuals. The CDR3 is 14 amino acids. The germline CDR1 and CDR2 sequences are SGHAT and FQNNGV. V was clipped by 6 bases and J by 0 bases, with 8 bases between them. Donors, without exception, were Caucasian adults residing in Nashville, Tennessee. The method was immunoSEQ multiplex PCR; TCRdb's version includes in-frame clones alone and lacks a portion of them. The table has 2 million to 2.5 million clones, about 92% seen once. The sequence was collected from a man between 18 and 35 years old in good health. Some clones in this sample may be carry-over from other donors' samples. Sequenced material: naive CD4+ T cells from PBMCs. Subset reported: CD45RA+ positively selected. This rearrangement joins TRBV11-2 to TRBJ2-2, with a weak D call TRBD1 (6 bases). The CDR3 reads CASRGTPNTGELFF. In DNA form, the CDR3 reads TGTGCCAGCAGAGGGACACCGAACACCGGGGAGCTGTTTTTT.